These 26 T cell receptor beta chains originate from one sample sequenced in a study of control samples from healthy donors and cancer patients. Assay used: immunoSEQ multiplex PCR; TCRdb lists only in-frame clones, some missing. The sample lists just under 75,000 clones, roughly 84% occurring once. Sequences were obtained from blood. These receptors originate from a woman aged 45 to 65 in good health.

This sequence joins TRBV9 and TRBJ2-3; D ambiguous. The CDR3 extends over 12 amino acids. V lost 3 bases, J lost 2 bases, and 4 bases lay in between. Per germline, CDR1 SGDLS and CDR2 YYNGEE. The chain's CDR3 is CASSANTDTQYF. CDR3 DNA sequence: TGTGCCAGCAGCGCAAACACAGATACGCAGTATTTT.

The count of this clone is one. The chain carries TRBV27 and TRBJ2-5; no definite D call. V shed 6 bases and J shed 5 bases, with 13 bases lying between them. The CDR3 is 13 amino acids. Germline values: CDR1 MNHEY, CDR2 SMNVEV (reference sequence). CDR3 amino acids: CASREVSRETQYF. DNA for the CDR3: TGTGCCAGCAGAGAAGTTTCAAGGGAGACCCAGTACTTC.

This clone has just one count. The chain has TRBV29-1 and TRBJ2-5; either TRBD1 or TRBD2 may fit D (6 bases each). Germline assignment: CDR1 SQVTM and CDR2 ANQGSEA. Trimming cost V 3 bases and J 0 bases, with 17 bases left between them. This CDR3 contains 16 residues. CDR3 nucleotide sequence: TGCAGCGTTGAGGGGCCGGTTAGGGGGGACCAAGAGACCCAGTACTTC. This translates into CSVEGPVRGDQETQYF.

This clone was picked up a small number of times. CDR3 loop: CASSPPARASTEAFF. DNA for the CDR3: TGTGCCAGCTCACCACCGGCCAGGGCGAGCACTGAAGCTTTCTTT. This rearrangement joins TRBV18 to TRBJ1-1; TRBD1 might be the D (5 bases). This CDR3 has 15 amino acids. Trimming pared 0 bases from V and 4 bases from J, leaving 12 bases between. Germline assignment: CDR1 KGHSH and CDR2 LQKENI. Filled out from reference TRBV18 and TRBJ1-1, the complete variable domain reads NAGVMQNPRHLVRRRGQEARLRCSPMKGHSHVYWYRQLPEEGLKFMVYLQKENIIDESGMPKERFSAEFPKEGPSILRIQQVVRGDSAAYFCASSPPARASTEAFFGQGTRLTVV.

The V call is TRBV14, the J call TRBJ2-7, with a tentative D call TRBD2 (6 bases). This CDR3 comprises 16 residues. Germline loops: CDR1 SGHDN, CDR2 FVKESK. V was cut by 0 bases and J by 5 bases, with 17 bases left in between. Here the CDR3 reads CASSQELAREKNEQYF. The CDR3 DNA reads as TGTGCCAGCAGCCAAGAGCTAGCGAGGGAGAAGAACGAGCAGTACTTC.

As to this clone: Germline is not matched at one junction end, which may reflect a read error. The CDR3 DNA reads TGTGCTAGCAGCTTAATCGTGAACACTGAAGCTTTCTTT. Encoded protein: CASSLIVNTEAFF. The J gene is TRBJ1-1, the V gene TRBV7-7, with D hard to call. Germline-derived CDR1 and CDR2 are SSHAT and FNYEAQ (reference sequence). The CDR3 is 13 amino acids.

The J gene is TRBJ1-2, the V gene TRBV29-1; no reliable D call. V gave up 5 bases and J gave up 4 bases, with 8 bases separating them. CDR1 is SQVTM and CDR2 is ANQGSEA in the germline V gene. CDR3 length: 11 amino acids. CDR3 coding DNA: TGCAGCGTTCGGCGACCCTATGGCTACACCTTC. Translation gives CSVRRPYGYTF. Complete variable domain (other parts from reference TRBV29-1 and TRBJ1-2): SAVISQKPSRDICQRGTSLTIQCQVDSQVTMMFWYRQQPGQSLTLIATANQGSEATYESGFVIDKFPISRPNLTFSTLTVSNMSPEDSSIYLCSVRRPYGYTFGSGTRLTVV.

V gene TRBV7-9 combines with J gene TRBJ2-3; tentatively, D is TRBD2 (6 bases). The germline V and J ends were trimmed by 1 base and 2 bases, with 10 bases remaining between them. Germline V CDR1 and CDR2: SEHNR, FQNEAQ (reference sequence). The CDR3 is 15 amino acids. In DNA form, the CDR3 reads TGTGCCAGCAGCTTAGAGGGACTTGACACAGATACGCAGTATTTT. It yields the protein CASSLEGLDTDTQYF.

The chain joins TRBV13 to TRBJ2-6; no clear D. CDR1 is PRHDT and CDR2 is FYEKMQ in the germline V gene (reference sequence). The CDR3 is made up of 14 amino acids. V shed 0 bases and J shed 2 bases, with 2 bases lying between them. The CDR3 nucleotides are TGTGCCAGCAGCTTAGGTGCTGGGGCCAACGTCCTGACTTTC. Translating it yields CASSLGAGANVLTF.

The DNA for the CDR3 is TGTGCCAGCAGCTTGTACGGGGGCGGGAATGAGCAGTTCTTC. Its protein product is CASSLYGGGNEQFF. The J gene is TRBJ2-1, the V gene TRBV5-6, with D perhaps matching TRBD1 or TRBD2 (6 bases each). Germline CDR1 reads SGHDT; CDR2 reads YYEEEE. CDR3 length: 14 residues. The germline V and J ends were trimmed by 1 base and 7 bases, with 12 bases remaining between them.

This clone has a single count. This sequence joins TRBV28 and TRBJ2-3; D might be TRBD2 (6 bases). Between the trimmed V and J ends, which lost 5 bases and 3 bases, there was a span of 15 bases. Per the germline V gene, CDR1 is MDHEN and CDR2 is SYDVKM. The CDR3 has 15 amino acids. CDR3 sequence: CASSMGGVGTDTQYF. The CDR3 DNA reads TGTGCCAGCAGTATGGGGGGTGTGGGGACAGATACGCAGTATTTT. Drawing the rest from reference TRBV28 and TRBJ2-3, the complete variable domain is DVKVTQSSRYLVKRTGEKVFLECVQDMDHENMFWYRQDPGLGLRLIYFSYDVKMKEKGDIPEGYSVSREKKERFSLILESASTNQTSMYLCASSMGGVGTDTQYFGPGTRLTVL.

J is TRBJ2-7 and V is TRBV20-1; D call uncertain. Germline lookup yields CDR1 DFQATT and CDR2 SNEGSKA (reference sequence). CDR3 size: 14 residues. V gave up 3 bases and J gave up 2 bases, with 14 bases separating them. CDR3: CSASGQMNTYEQYF. The CDR3 DNA is TGCAGTGCTAGTGGCCAGATGAATACCTACGAGCAGTACTTC.

This chain joins TRBV3-1 (or the pseudogene TRBV3-2) and TRBJ2-5; 7 positions match TRBD1. V shed 4 bases and J 5 bases; nucleotides not matched to a gene: 4. Germline CDR1 is LGHDT and CDR2 is YNNKEL (reference sequence). The CDR3 is 13 residues long. The CDR3 DNA sequence: TGTGCCAGCAGCCTGAACAGGGGTGAGACCCAGTACTTC. This translates into CASSLNRGETQYF.

The V gene is TRBV5-4, the J gene TRBJ1-2; D is perhaps TRBD1 (6 bases). Between the trimmed V and J ends, which lost 3 bases and 7 bases, there was a span of 16 bases. The length of the CDR3 is 14 residues. CDR1 is SGHNT and CDR2 is YYREEE in the germline V gene (reference sequence). Written as DNA, the CDR3 is TGTGCCAGCAGCTACAATCAGGGGATGAGTGGCTACACCTTC. Its translation: CASSYNQGMSGYTF.

The V gene is TRBV19, the J gene TRBJ2-1; 13 positions agree with TRBD2. Germline V gives CDR1 LNHDA, CDR2 SQIVND (reference sequence). This CDR3 is 17 amino acids long. V shed 6 bases and J 9 bases; nucleotides not matched to a gene: 14. In DNA form, the CDR3 reads TGTGCCAGTAGCGTCGGCTCCGGGACTAGCGGGGTGGGTGAGCAGTTCTTC. It is translated as CASSVGSGTSGVGEQFF.

J is TRBJ2-4 and V is TRBV5-6, with D uncertain. V lost 0 bases and J 0 bases, leaving 10 bases between the germline ends. The CDR3 length is 16 residues. Germline CDR1 and CDR2: SGHDT and YYEEEE. This CDR3 is CASSLGQLLAKNIQYF. The CDR3 nucleotides read TGTGCCAGCAGCTTGGGTCAGCTGCTAGCCAAAAACATTCAGTACTTC. The whole variable domain, remainder taken from reference TRBV5-6 and TRBJ2-4, is DAGVTQSPTHLIKTRGQQVTLRCSPKSGHDTVSWYQQALGQGPQFIFQYYEEEERQRGNFPDRFSGHQFPNYSSELNVNALLLGDSALYLCASSLGQLLAKNIQYFGAGTRLSVL.

This chain links TRBV3-1 (or the pseudogene TRBV3-2) with TRBJ1-5; D is undetermined. The germline CDR1 and CDR2 sequences are LGHDT and YNNKEL (reference sequence). The V and J ends lost 1 base and 0 bases respectively, with 7 bases between them. CDR3 length: 15 amino acids. The CDR3 sequence is CASSQVPGSNQPQHF. CDR3 nucleotides: TGTGCCAGCAGCCAAGTTCCGGGTAGCAATCAGCCCCAGCATTTT.

This chain connects TRBV9 to TRBJ2-1; the match to TRBD2 covers 9 bases. V was pared by 0 bases and J by 9 bases, with 10 bases of the junction left unmatched. From germline, CDR1 is SGDLS and CDR2 YYNGEE. The CDR3 totals 16 residues. This CDR3 reads CASSVGLAGDRGEQFF. The DNA of the CDR3 is TGTGCCAGCAGCGTAGGGTTAGCGGGAGACCGAGGTGAGCAGTTCTTC.

The chain is built from TRBV5-1 and TRBJ2-5; the match to TRBD2 covers 7 bases. The CDR3 runs to 13 residues. Germline-derived CDR1 and CDR2 are SGHRS and YFSETQ. J was trimmed by 4 bases and V by 0 bases; bases with no gene match: 0. Here the CDR3 DNA reads TGCGCCAGCAGCTTGGCGGGGGGAGAGACCCAGTACTTC. The encoded protein is CASSLAGGETQYF.

This clone was detected only once. CDR3 loop: CASSTGTGGAEQYF. For the CDR3, the DNA is TGCGCCAGCAGCACCGGGACAGGTGGGGCCGAGCAGTACTTC. V gene TRBV5-1 combines with J gene TRBJ2-7, with 8 bases lining up with TRBD1. Germline lookup yields CDR1 SGHRS and CDR2 YFSETQ. With V trimmed by 4 bases and J by 6 bases, 9 bases remained unmatched. This CDR3 contains 14 residues.

The V and J genes are TRBV5-1 and TRBJ1-2, with TRBD1 identical over 8 bases. Germline V gene lookup returns CDR1 SGHRS and CDR2 YFSETQ. The CDR3 spans 14 residues. The V segment lost 2 bases and the J segment 6 bases; nucleotides outside the gene matches: 6. The CDR3 sequence is CASSFDQGANGYTF. CDR3 nucleotide sequence: TGCGCCAGCAGCTTTGATCAGGGGGCAAATGGCTACACCTTC. The variable domain in full, completed from reference TRBV5-1 and TRBJ1-2, reads KAGVTQTPRYLIKTRGQQVTLSCSPISGHRSVSWYQQTPGQGLQFLFEYFSETQRNKGNFPGRFSGRQFSNSRSEMNVSTLELGDSALYLCASSFDQGANGYTFGSGTRLTVV.

The chain uses TRBV6-6 and TRBJ2-1, with 13 bases lining up with TRBD2. V trimming: 6 bases; J trimming: 9 bases; junction bases outside the gene matches: 8. The length of the CDR3 is 15 residues. Per the germline V gene, CDR1 is MNHNY and CDR2 is SVGAGI (reference sequence). In nucleotides, the CDR3 is TGTGCCAGCAGACGGACTAGCGGGGGTGCATCTGAGCAGTTCTTC. It yields the protein CASRRTSGGASEQFF.

This chain uses TRBV18 with TRBJ1-4; perhaps TRBD1 as D (6 bases). Germline V CDR1 and CDR2: KGHSH, LQKENI. V lost 6 bases to trimming and J lost 8 bases, with 19 bases between them. The CDR3 is made up of 15 amino acids. In DNA, the CDR3 is TGTGCCAGCTCCCTATCCGGGGGCCTGAGGGAAAAACTGTTTTTT. Translated: CASSLSGGLREKLFF.

The table lists this clone with a count of one. The CDR3 sequence is CAISEEQGNGYTF. In DNA form, the CDR3 reads TGTGCCATCAGTGAGGAGCAGGGTAATGGCTACACCTTC. J is TRBJ1-2 and V is TRBV10-3; possibly TRBD1 for D (5 bases). Germline V CDR1 and CDR2: ENHRY, SYGVKD. The V end was cut by 2 bases, the J end by 6 bases, with 10 bases between. This CDR3 spans 13 amino acids.

This clone was observed a single time. The genes are TRBV15 and TRBJ2-6; no clear D. CDR3 length: 14 amino acids. Deletions cut 2 bases from V and 3 bases from J, with 5 bases between. The V gene's germline CDR1 is LNHNV and CDR2 YYDKDF (reference sequence). This CDR3 reads CATSRSGGANVLTF. The DNA for the CDR3 is TGTGCCACCAGCAGAAGTGGTGGGGCCAACGTCCTGACTTTC.

The gene calls are TRBV19 and TRBJ1-2; no clear D gene. CDR3 length equals 15 residues. The germline gives CDR1 LNHDA, CDR2 SQIVND (reference sequence). Trimming took 6 bases from V and 0 from J, leaving 14 bases between them. This chain's CDR3 is CASRGLLTSNYGYTF. CDR3 in DNA: TGTGCCAGTAGGGGCCTTTTAACTTCTAACTATGGCTACACCTTC.